One and the same sample provided the 18 T cell receptor beta chains below, sequenced in a study of T cell changes during pregnancy in multiple sclerosis. Here immunoSEQ multiplex PCR was the method, and the copy in TCRdb shows in-frame clones only, minus some. The sample holds about 50,000 clones, roughly 94% seen once. This sample comprised CD4+ T cells from peripheral blood mononuclear cells, obtained in the third trimester of pregnancy. All receptors come from a female donor with multiple sclerosis, enrolled in a pregnancy study.

This chain joins TRBV19 and TRBJ1-1; the D gene is possibly TRBD1 (6 bases). The ends were cut back, 6 bases at V and 0 bases at J, with 11 bases in the middle. CDR1 is LNHDA and CDR2 is SQIVND in the germline V gene (reference sequence). The CDR3 totals 14 residues. CDR3 sequence reads: CASRIGGLNTEAFF. The CDR3 DNA follows: TGTGCCAGTAGGATTGGGGGCTTGAACACTGAAGCTTTCTTT.

CDR3 amino acids: CASSPVGRGREDYGYTF. The DNA for the CDR3 is TGTGCCAGCAGCCCCGTAGGTCGGGGCAGGGAGGACTATGGCTACACCTTC. The V call is TRBV4-2, the J call TRBJ1-2, with D possibly matching TRBD1 (5 bases). Trimming stripped 4 bases from V and 3 bases from J, with 21 bases between. The CDR3 consists of 17 residues. Germline lookup yields CDR1 LGHNA and CDR2 YNFKEQ.

This chain uses TRBV4-3 with TRBJ1-5; TRBD1 matches at 8 bases. The V gene end was trimmed by 4 bases and the J gene end by 2 bases; junction bases not matched to a gene: 7. This CDR3 comprises 16 residues. CDR1 is LGHNA, CDR2 YSLEER, per germline. CDR3: CASSPSTGEGNQPQHF. The CDR3 DNA is TGCGCCAGCAGCCCCTCGACAGGGGAAGGCAATCAGCCCCAGCATTTT.

The V and J genes are TRBV7-2 and TRBJ2-1, with TRBD2 matching over 7 bases. The CDR3 consists of 16 residues. After removal of 6 bases from V and 7 bases from J, the junction contained 15 bases not matched to a gene. CDR1 is SGHTA, CDR2 FQGNSA, per germline. The CDR3 sequence is CASRPNVGVAGNEQFF. The CDR3 DNA reads as TGTGCCAGCAGGCCCAACGTTGGCGTAGCGGGTAATGAGCAGTTCTTC.

The V gene is TRBV11-3, the J gene TRBJ2-5, with D perhaps TRBD1 (5 bases). The CDR3 runs to 16 residues. Trimming removed 1 base from V and 5 bases from J, with 17 bases in between. Per the germline V gene, CDR1 is SGHNT and CDR2 is YENEEA. CDR3 protein: CASSLGSGQRWETQYF. CDR3 DNA sequence: TGTGCCAGCAGCTTAGGCTCAGGACAAAGGTGGGAGACCCAGTACTTC.

This clone was detected only a few times. The chain carries TRBV7-2 and TRBJ1-2, with D perhaps matching TRBD1 (6 bases). This CDR3 comprises 13 residues. Trimming cost V 3 bases and J 6 bases, with 11 bases left between them. Germline CDR1 and CDR2: SGHTA and FQGNSA. CDR3 sequence (DNA): TGTGCCAGCAGCTTTAAGCGGACAGATGGCTACACCTTC. This translates into CASSFKRTDGYTF. Using reference TRBV7-2 and TRBJ1-2 for the parts outside the CDR3, the full variable domain is GAGVSQSPSNKVTEKGKDVELRCDPISGHTALYWYRQSLGQGLEFLIYFQGNSAPDKSGLPSDRFSAERTGGSVSTLTIQRTQQEDSAVYLCASSFKRTDGYTFGSGTRLTVV.

V gene TRBV5-5 combines with J gene TRBJ2-3, with 10 bases identical to TRBD2. CDR3 size: 13 residues. Germline CDR1 SGHKS, CDR2 YYEKEE (reference sequence). V lost 7 bases to trimming and J lost 1 base; unmatched junction nucleotides: 0. In DNA form, the CDR3 reads TGTGCCAGCGGACTAGCGGGCACAGATACGCAGTATTTT. This translates into CASGLAGTDTQYF.

The chain carries TRBV28 and TRBJ2-5; D call uncertain. CDR1 is MDHEN, CDR2 SYDVKM, per germline. This CDR3 has 10 amino acids. V was cut by 6 bases and J by 5 bases, with 4 bases left in between. The DNA of the CDR3 is TGTGCCAGCAGCGGGGAGACCCAGTACTTC. This encodes CASSGETQYF.

The V and J genes are TRBV19 and TRBJ2-1; TRBD2 agrees at 12 bases. The CDR3 has 15 amino acids. With V trimmed by 8 bases and J by 2 bases, 4 bases remained unmatched. The germline gives CDR1 LNHDA, CDR2 SQIVND (reference sequence). The CDR3 DNA reads as TGTGCCAGTTTGAGGACTAGCGGGGCCTACAATGAGCAGTTCTTC. Amino acids: CASLRTSGAYNEQFF.

The V gene is TRBV5-1, the J gene TRBJ1-3; D not resolved. CDR1 is SGHRS, CDR2 YFSETQ, per germline. This CDR3 has 14 amino acids. Trimming shortened V by 0 bases and J by 9 bases, and 13 bases separated the two germline ends. The CDR3 bases are TGCGCCAGCAGCTTGGAAGAGGGATTGAGCACCATATATTTT. It specifies CASSLEEGLSTIYF.

In this sample, this clone turned up once. The rearrangement joins TRBV29-1 to TRBJ1-1; TRBD1 matches 8 bases. The length of the CDR3 is 14 residues. The ends lost 7 bases at V and 0 bases at J; junction bases unmatched: 7. Looked up from germline, CDR1 is SQVTM and CDR2 is ANQGSEA. CDR3 DNA sequence: TGCAGCGCCCAGGGGGCGTTCATGAACACTGAAGCTTTCTTT. Translation gives CSAQGAFMNTEAFF.

The chain carries TRBV6-1 and TRBJ1-6; 8 bases are a match to TRBD1. CDR3 length equals 16 residues. The J segment lost 9 bases and the V segment lost 3 bases, leaving 10 bases of the junction unmatched. Looked up from germline, CDR1 is MNHNS and CDR2 is SASEGT. The CDR3 region is CASSEIIGQGGSPLHF. For the CDR3, the DNA is TGTGCCAGCAGTGAGATCATAGGACAGGGTGGTTCACCCCTCCACTTT.

V and J are TRBV6-5 and TRBJ2-2, with 7 bases lining up with TRBD1. This CDR3 is built from 15 residues. With V trimmed by 4 bases and J by 1 base, 3 bases remained unmatched. Germline assignment: CDR1 MNHEY and CDR2 SVGAGI. CDR3 residues: CASSFRDRNTGELFF. The CDR3 region has the DNA TGTGCCAGCAGTTTCCGGGACAGGAACACCGGGGAGCTGTTTTTT.

The rearrangement links TRBV6-5 to TRBJ1-2; perhaps TRBD1 as D (6 bases). The germline V and J ends were trimmed by 4 bases and 2 bases, with 14 bases remaining between them. Germline loops: CDR1 MNHEY, CDR2 SVGAGI. The CDR3 spans 15 residues. The CDR3 DNA sequence: TGTGCCAGCAGTTCCAGATCTACAGGGAACTATGGCTACACCTTC. Protein product: CASSSRSTGNYGYTF.

The chain carries TRBV5-1 and TRBJ2-7, with a weak D call TRBD1 (6 bases). CDR3 length equals 13 residues. Trimming removed 2 bases at V and 2 bases at J, with 8 bases between. Per germline, CDR1 SGHRS and CDR2 YFSETQ. The CDR3 sequence: CASSFGQTYEQYF. The CDR3 DNA is TGCGCCAGCAGCTTCGGACAGACCTACGAGCAGTACTTC.

This chain uses TRBV4-2 with TRBJ2-5, with TRBD2 identical over 13 bases. Germline-derived CDR1 and CDR2 are LGHNA and YNFKEQ. This CDR3 is 17 amino acids long. The J segment lost 1 base and the V segment lost 3 bases, leaving 5 bases of the junction unmatched. The DNA for the CDR3 is TGTGCCAGCAGCCACGGGGGACTAGCGGGGACCCAAGAGACCCAGTACTTC. Protein product: CASSHGGLAGTQETQYF.

This chain uses TRBV7-9 with TRBJ2-1; 7 nucleotides align to TRBD1. The trim removed 5 bases at V and 1 base at J, leaving 8 bases unmatched. Per germline, CDR1 SEHNR and CDR2 FQNEAQ (reference sequence). This CDR3 has 16 residues. The CDR3 protein is CASSPYRGGSYNEQFF. The CDR3 bases are TGTGCCAGCAGCCCCTACAGGGGTGGATCCTACAATGAGCAGTTCTTC.

V and J are TRBV6-1 and TRBJ2-7; 7 bases fit TRBD1. J lost 0 bases, V lost 0 bases, and 5 bases had no gene match. The germline CDR1 and CDR2 sequences are MNHNS and SASEGT. The CDR3 totals 16 residues. As DNA, the CDR3 is TGTGCCAGCAGTGAAGCAAGGACAGGAATCTCCTACGAGCAGTACTTC. This translates into CASSEARTGISYEQYF.